This TCR beta chain was sequenced during a study of CD8+CD57+ T cells in acquired aplastic anemia. Across the whole study: CD4+ and CD8+ cells, once sorted, gave DNA averaging roughly 3.2 ug. The study obtained about 10 million reads on average for CD4+ cells from healthy donors. Study-wide points: In common between the patients and the controls were nearly 30 CD8+ CDR3 sequences. Between the patient and control groups, CD8+ Simpson's diversity did not differ significantly.

The TCR beta profiling, which covered VDJ combination and CDR3 sequence, was carried out using genomic DNA as the template. TCRdb processed the reads anew with MiXCR; each CDR3 protein has one entry. The table lists over 150,000 distinct CDR3 sequences, approximately 40% of them singletons, with approximately 1% in the top ten. The CDR3 has 15 amino acids. V lost 3 bases, J lost 1 base, and 10 bases lay in between. Germline CDR1 and CDR2: WNHNN and SYGVQD (reference sequence). Notes on this clonotype: Antigen unknown.

The chain carries TRBV10-1 and TRBJ2-4; possible D gene TRBD1, 6 bases. This sequence originates from a human donor in good health. Sequenced material: sorted CD4+, CD8+, or CD8+CD57+ T cells (not recorded which) from PBMCs. CDR3 bases: TGCGCCAGCAGTGATGGGGGCTCGGCCAAAAACATTCAGTACTTC. Its protein product is CASSDGGSAKNIQYF.